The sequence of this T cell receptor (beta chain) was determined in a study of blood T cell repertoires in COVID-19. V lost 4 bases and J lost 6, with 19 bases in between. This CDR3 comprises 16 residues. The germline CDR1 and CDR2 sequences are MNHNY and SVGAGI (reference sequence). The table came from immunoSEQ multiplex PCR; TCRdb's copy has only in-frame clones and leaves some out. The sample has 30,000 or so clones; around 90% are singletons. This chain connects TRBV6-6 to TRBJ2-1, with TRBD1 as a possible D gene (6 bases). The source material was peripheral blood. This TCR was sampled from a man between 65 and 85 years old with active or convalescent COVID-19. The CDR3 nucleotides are TGTGCCAGCAGTTCTCCCGGGCACAGGGCCGGCAATGAGCAGTTCTTC. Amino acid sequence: CASSSPGHRAGNEQFF.